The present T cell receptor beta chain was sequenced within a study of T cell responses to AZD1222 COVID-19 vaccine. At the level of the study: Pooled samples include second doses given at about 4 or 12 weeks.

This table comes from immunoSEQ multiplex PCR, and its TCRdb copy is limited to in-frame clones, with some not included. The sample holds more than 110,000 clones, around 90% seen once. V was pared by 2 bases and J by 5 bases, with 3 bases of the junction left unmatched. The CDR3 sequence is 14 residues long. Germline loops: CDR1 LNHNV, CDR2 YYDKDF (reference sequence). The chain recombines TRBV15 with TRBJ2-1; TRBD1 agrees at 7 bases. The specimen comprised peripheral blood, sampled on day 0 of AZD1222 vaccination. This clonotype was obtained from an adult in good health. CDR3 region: CATSRTGADNEQFF. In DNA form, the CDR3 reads TGTGCCACCAGCAGAACAGGGGCAGACAATGAGCAGTTCTTC.